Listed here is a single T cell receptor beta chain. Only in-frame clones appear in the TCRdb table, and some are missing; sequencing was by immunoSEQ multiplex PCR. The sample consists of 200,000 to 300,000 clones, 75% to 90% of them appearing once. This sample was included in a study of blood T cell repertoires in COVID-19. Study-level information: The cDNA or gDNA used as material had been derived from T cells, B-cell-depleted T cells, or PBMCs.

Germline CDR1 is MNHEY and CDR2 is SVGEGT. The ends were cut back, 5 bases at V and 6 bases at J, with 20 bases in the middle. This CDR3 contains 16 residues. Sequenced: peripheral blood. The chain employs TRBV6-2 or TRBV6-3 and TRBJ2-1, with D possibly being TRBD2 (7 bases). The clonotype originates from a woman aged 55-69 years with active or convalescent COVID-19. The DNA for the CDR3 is TGTGCCAGCAGTCCCCCGGGGGGCGAGGGGGGCAATGAGCAGTTCTTC. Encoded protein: CASSPPGGEGGNEQFF.